This TCR beta chain was recovered during a study of regulatory T cells in long-lasting Graves disease. Libraries of TCR beta came from iRepertoire HTBI primers plus Arm-PCR of CDR3 regions. TCRdb re-derived calls from the multiplex PCR reads in MiXCR, one entry per CDR3 protein. The sample carries roughly 500,000 distinct CDR3 sequences, roughly 13% recorded once. Described time point: newly diagnosed GD, antithyroid drugs for less than 3 months. PBMCs provided the RNA from which the TCR library was made. Trimming shortened V by 4 bases and J by 2 bases, and 11 bases separated the two germline ends. Germline CDR1 reads SGHDN; CDR2 reads FVKESK. This CDR3 has 14 residues. This sample also belongs to another study, concerning T cells in Graves' hyperthyroidism and ophthalmopathy.

The receptor was isolated from a man in his thirties or forties with Graves disease. This chain joins TRBV14 and TRBJ1-2; D may be TRBD1 (6 bases). Sequencing used peripheral blood mononuclear cells (PBMCs), obtained at new diagnosis, from a patient treated with antithyroid drugs. The CDR3 reads CASSLDSANYGYTF. CDR3 DNA sequence: TGTGCCAGCAGCCTGGACAGCGCGAACTATGGCTACACCTTC.